This T cell receptor beta chain was recovered during a study of blood T cell repertoires in COVID-19. Study details: Italy, Spain and the United States were the sources of the convalescent and acute COVID-19 samples. From T cells, B-cell-depleted T cells, or PBMCs came the material, which was cDNA or gDNA.

The CDR3 is 18 residues long. V dropped 3 bases and J dropped 6; count of bases not matched to a gene: 13. Germline V lookup: CDR1 SGHAT, CDR2 FQNNGV. Methods used by the authors: Quantification of nucleated cells was approximated via reference gene primer amplification. The table came from immunoSEQ multiplex PCR; TCRdb's copy has only in-frame clones and leaves some out. That table gives V, J and clone size, and the DNA gave D and trimming. The data contain approximately 480,000 clones, 75% to 90% of them seen just once; the ten biggest clones take up roughly 0.84%. Specimen: peripheral blood. The clonotype originates from a man aged 18 to 30 with COVID-19, enrolled during active disease. The chain employs TRBV11-2 and TRBJ2-1, with 11 positions matching TRBD2. The CDR3 sequence is CASSFSNLLAGALNEQFF. The DNA of the CDR3 is TGTGCCAGCAGCTTTTCGAACCTACTAGCGGGAGCACTCAATGAGCAGTTCTTC.